This record covers a single T cell receptor beta chain. This clonotype was observed a few times. Its specific antigen is unknown. One end of the junction is discordant with germline, which a read error may explain. The entry originates in a study of blood T cells in healthy people across ages (dated by TCRdb to 2015 to 2017). For context, the study as a whole: In model experiments, template switching captured about one uniquely barcoded TCR beta cDNA molecule for every two T cells. To avoid experimental bias, donors of different ages were spread randomly across the sequencing lanes. Age-related changes in TCR beta repertoire diversity were measured in the study by deep sequencing normalized with unique cDNA molecular identifiers. Two additional independent replicas of 1 million unique cDNA reads from the same blood draw were analyzed for two donors (one aged 18 to 30 and one aged 80 or older). The donors were split into four age groups: young (average 16 years), middle-aged (over 35), aged (over 55) and long-lived (roughly 86).

Donors were a few dozen systemically healthy Caucasian individuals from Russia aged roughly 6 to 100 years. Each donor gave 8 to 10 milliliters of peripheral blood, collected into EDTA-treated Vacutainer tubes. Ficoll-Paque density-gradient centrifugation was used to isolate PBMCs, with at least 6.5 million per sample. Trizol reagent was used to extract total RNA from PBMCs, with at least 6 micrograms per sample. For every donor, flow cytometry on a PBMC aliquot measured the percentage of naive CD45RAhigh/CD27high T cells. The paper as a whole reports these results and caveats: Because profiling used bulk unsorted PBMCs, naive and antigen-experienced compartments could not be compared conclusively. Estimates of total diversity based on one million sequenced T cells were regarded as lower bounds and as underestimates. Observed TCR beta diversity per million T cells fell roughly linearly with age, and a significant reduction was already apparent by age around 44. A strong correlation was found between observed TCR beta diversity and the percentage of naive T cells measured by flow cytometry. Because donor CMV infection status was unknown, age-related changes in expanded clonotypes were potentially confounded. Compared with the aged group, the long-lived group had more naive CD4+ T cells, fewer expanded clones and increased TCR diversity, a pattern suggesting age selection.

Library preparation used 5' RACE. The sample was run on an Illumina HiSeq 2500. A second PCR of about 6 to 11 cycles was run with a J-beta primer mix and a sample-barcoded 5' primer. A template-switch 5' adaptor carrying 12 random nucleotides introduced a unique molecular identifier onto each TCR beta cDNA molecule. Each sample yielded at least 3 million CDR3-containing paired-end reads. The Mint cDNA synthesis kit, primed by a TRBC-specific oligonucleotide, was used to synthesize first-strand cDNA from all RNA. All cDNA was treated with uracil-DNA glycosylase and then went through a first 18-cycle PCR with the universal primers M1SS and BC2_uni_R. Per the source publication's procedure: Normalization of each sample was performed by random selection of 1 million high-quality reads, each carrying a distinct molecular identifier. Reads with shared molecular identifiers were discarded instead of being binned into consensus sequences. MiTCR, with a Q25 quality threshold and the strictest error-elimination algorithm, was used for CDR3 identification, clonotype clustering and error correction. A nonparametric unseen species model with Euler transformation was used to estimate a lower bound on total TCR beta diversity. TCRdb trimmed public reads at Q25 via fastp, called clones via MiXCR and kept in-frame beta chains. Rows matching on CDR3 protein sequence are summarized as one entry with the most common DNA and genes. The V and J calls follow TCRdb's processing rather than the paper's. The sample data list about 2 million distinct CDR3 sequences, and around 50% of these were observed just once. About 2.1% of the sample belongs to the ten largest clones.

Sequenced: blood. The clonotype was recovered from a woman between 40 and 55 years old in good health.

The DNA reads TGTGCCACCAGTGATTTAACGCCCAGCGGGGAAGAGACCCAGTACTTT. The translation is CATSDLTPSGEETQYF. The chain was built from TRBV24-1 and TRBJ2-5, with TRBD2 matching 7 junction bases. The CDR3 measures 16 amino acids from cysteine to phenylalanine. Only CDR3 DNA remains: 48 bases, in frame from the first base. The germline V gene specifies KGHDR as CDR1 and SFDVKD as CDR2.